This T cell receptor beta chain is drawn from a study of blood T cell repertoires in COVID-19. Whole-study context: Acute and convalescent COVID-19 samples came from the United States, Italy and Spain. PBMCs, B-cell-depleted T cells, or T cells were the source of the cDNA or gDNA that made up the material.

This clone was observed a handful of times. CDR3 length: 14 amino acids. Trimming at V came to 6 bases and at J to 0 bases, leaving 5 bases not matched to a gene. Germline CDR1 and CDR2: GTSNPN and SVGIG (reference sequence). Patients of the Seattle cohort, enrolled during active infection, were followed longitudinally. Authors' methods: Cell counts per sample came from amplifying reference gene primers. The assay was immunoSEQ multiplex PCR, and TCRdb's table has in-frame clones only and misses some. V and J calls and clone size follow that table, whereas D and trimming were derived from the DNA. The sample contains around 300,000 clones, 80% to 95% of which appear only once.

The chain links TRBV30 to TRBJ1-2, with 9 bases fitting TRBD1. The clonotype comes from a woman in her twenties or thirties with COVID-19, enrolled during active disease. The material sequenced was peripheral blood. The CDR3, as DNA: TGTGCCTGTCGGACAGGGGCCACTAACTATGGCTACACCTTC. Translation: CACRTGATNYGYTF.